These T cell receptor beta chains were read from a single sample in a study of a mutant IDH1 vaccine in newly diagnosed glioma. Measured with immunoSEQ multiplex PCR; TCRdb has only the in-frame clones, and not every one. The data contain approximately 52,000 clones, about 74% of them singletons. This material consisted of PBMCs, taken from a glioma patient treated with radiotherapy, temozolomide or both. These receptors were obtained from a woman between 35 and 50 years old with glioma. Each CDR3 is given with its conserved first and last residue. D genes are given only for firm matches. Some rows mark clone size as missing; the rest say once, few, many or name a class of expanded clone.

j_call v_call clone_size d_call cdr3_nt cdr3_aa
TRBJ2-3 TRBV10-1 NA TRBD2 TGCGCCAGCAGTGATTCACTAGCGGGGAGAAGGGATACGCAGTATTTT CASSDSLAGRRDTQYF
TRBJ1-4 TRBV9 few TRBD1 TGTGCCAGCAGCGTAGGGTCTCAGGGGGCCCTTGAAAAACTGTTTTTT CASSVGSQGALEKLFF
TRBJ1-3 TRBV30 NA NA TGTGCCTGGAGTATCCTACCCACAACGGTGGCCCCATATTTT CAWSILPTTVAPYF
TRBJ1-5 TRBV5-4 NA NA TGTGCCAGCATTCCTCTGGGGGGGCATCATCAGCCCCAGCATTTT CASIPLGGHHQPQHF
TRBJ1-5 TRBV6-5 NA TRBD1 TGTGCCAGCAGTCGGACAGGGCGGCAGCCCCAGCATTTT CASSRTGRQPQHF
TRBJ2-1 TRBV9 NA TRBD1 TGTGCCAGCAGCCCATATCGGACAGGGGGTTACAATGAGCAGTTCTTC CASSPYRTGGYNEQFF
TRBJ2-3 TRBV29-1 NA TRBD1 TGCAGCGTTGGGGCCCGAGGTGGGACAGTAATCACAGATACGCAGTATTTT CSVGARGGTVITDTQYF
TRBJ1-5 TRBV2 NA NA TGTGCCAGCACTAGGGAAAATCAGCCCCAGCATTTT CASTRENQPQHF
TRBJ1-3 TRBV4-1 NA NA TGCGCCAGCAGCCAAGATCAGCGGGGCTCTGGAAACACCATATATTTT CASSQDQRGSGNTIYF
TRBJ1-5 TRBV12-5 NA NA TGTGCTAGTGGTCCGGGGCGGGGCGCCAGCAATCAGCCCCAGCATTTT CASGPGRGASNQPQHF
TRBJ1-6 TRBV21-1 NA NA TGTGCCAGCAGCAAAGAAGGGGTGTATAATTCACCCCTCCACTTT CASSKEGVYNSPLHF
TRBJ1-1 TRBV30 NA NA TGTGCCTGTCATAGAGGCACTGAAGCTTTCTTT CACHRGTEAFF
TRBJ1-2 TRBV9 once NA TGTGCCAGCAGCGTAGCGGACGGAGACTATGGCTACACCTTC CASSVADGDYGYTF
TRBJ2-5 TRBV10-3 NA NA TGTGCCATCAAGAGCAACGGGGAGACCCAGTACTTC CAIKSNGETQYF
TRBJ2-5 TRBV2 NA NA TGTGCCAGCAGTGAAGGAACACACCAAGAGACCCAGTACTTC CASSEGTHQETQYF
TRBJ2-7 TRBV5-8 NA NA TGTGCCAGCAGCTTGATGGGGCCCTCCTACGAGCAGTACTTC CASSLMGPSYEQYF
TRBJ2-7 TRBV2 NA NA TGTGCCAGCAGTGAGACCGGCTGGTACGAGCAGTACTTC CASSETGWYEQYF
TRBJ1-2 TRBV6-5 few TRBD1 TGTGCCAGCCAACTGGTCCAGGGGGATGGCTACACCTTC CASQLVQGDGYTF
TRBJ1-1 TRBV7-8 NA NA TGTGCCAGCAGCTTAAGTCCGGGGGCGCGGACTGAAGCTTTCTTT CASSLSPGARTEAFF
TRBJ1-5 TRBV29-1 NA TRBD1 TGCAGCGTTGCAACAGGGGGAAGCCAGCCCCAGCATTTT CSVATGGSQPQHF
TRBJ2-2 TRBV6-5 NA TRBD1 TGTGCCGGGGGACAGGGAGCCGTCGGGGAGCTGTTTTTT CAGGQGAVGELFF
TRBJ2-5 TRBV10-3 NA NA TGTGCCATCAGTGAAACTAAGGAGACCCAGTACTTC CAISETKETQYF
TRBJ1-5 TRBV2 NA NA TGTGCCAGCATTGGGCGGGAAGGTCAGCCCCAGCATTTT CASIGREGQPQHF
TRBJ2-7 TRBV2 NA TRBD1 TGTGCCAGCAGGGGTAGTTTACAGGGGGCGGTCGAGCAGTACTTC CASRGSLQGAVEQYF
TRBJ1-1 TRBV6-1 few NA TGTGCCAGCAGTGGATGGCGGGGGGACACTGAAGCTTTCTTT CASSGWRGDTEAFF
TRBJ2-1 TRBV5-1 NA TRBD2 TGCGCCAGCAGCCCAGCGGGGCTCTACAATGAGCAGTTCTTC CASSPAGLYNEQFF
TRBJ2-5 TRBV6-5 NA NA TGTGCCAGCAGTTACAGGTCCGGAGGGGGCTTCGAGACCCAGTACTTC CASSYRSGGGFETQYF
TRBJ2-7 TRBV6-5 NA TRBD1 TGTGCCAGCAAAGGGAAAGGGACAGGGGCCTACGAGCAGTACTTC CASKGKGTGAYEQYF
TRBJ2-7 TRBV15 NA TRBD2 TGTGCCACCAGCAGAGATCAGCGGGGACTAGGGGGAGAGCAGTACTTC CATSRDQRGLGGEQYF
TRBJ2-7 TRBV18 NA TRBD1 TGTGCCAGCTCACCACCGTTGACAGGGAGTATCTACGAGCAGTACTTC CASSPPLTGSIYEQYF
TRBJ2-3 TRBV30 NA NA TGTGCCTGGACCCAGGGATTCACAGATACGCAGTATTTT CAWTQGFTDTQYF
TRBJ1-1 TRBV4-3 NA NA TGCGCCAGCAGCCAAGGTCACAGTCTGAACACTGAAGCTTTCTTT CASSQGHSLNTEAFF
TRBJ1-6 TRBV18 NA NA TGTGCCAGCTCACCGGGGCCGGGACAACTAAGGCGTAATTCACCCCTCCACTTT CASSPGPGQLRRNSPLHF